This T cell receptor (beta chain) was profiled in a study of human T cells and chemical hapten exposure. Sample time point: patch test 1, 2 weeks after DPC sensitization. Treatment defined: therapeutic diphenylcyclopropenone sensitization with weekly scalp DPC. This clonotype has just a few counts. TCRdb recomputed calls from the RACE reads with MiXCR, one row per CDR3 protein. The sample consists of approximately 80,000 distinct CDR3 sequences, roughly 7.1% of them appearing once. Deletions cut 2 bases from V and 2 bases from J, with 6 bases between. Germline CDR1 is MRHNA and CDR2 is SNTAGT. The length of the CDR3 is 13 residues.

The specimen was whole blood, collected in connection with sensitization to the hapten diphenylcyclopropenone (DPC). V is TRBV6-4 and J is TRBJ1-1; TRBD1 might be the D (5 bases). The source of this sequence is a woman in her twenties or thirties with alopecia areata. Some clones in this sample may be carry-over from other donors' samples. The CDR3 DNA follows: TGTGCCAGCAGTGACCGGGACAACACTGAAGCTTTCTTT. It is translated as CASSDRDNTEAFF.